The entry that follows covers one TCR beta chain sequence. Antigen specificity is unknown. Naive CD8 cells lacked CD45RO, underwent positive selection for CCR7 and left out terminally differentiated effector memory CD45RA+ cells. The data belong to a study of shared clonotypes between healthy human individuals. Across several immunoSEQ plates, the genomic DNA of each subset was split evenly. The table came from immunoSEQ multiplex PCR; TCRdb's copy has only in-frame clones and leaves some out. This sample yields about 2.1 million clones, of which roughly 93% are seen a single time; 1.5% to 2% belongs to the top ten. The CDR3 totals 15 residues. CDR1 is MDHEN, CDR2 SYDVKM, per germline. The V gene lost 6 bases and the J gene lost 7 bases, with 19 bases spanning the gap. Study conclusions and caveats: Rarefaction exposed incomplete sorted-subset sequencing despite large depth. Clonotypes shared by all four sorted-subset donors had higher generation probabilities than non-shared clonotypes.

J is TRBJ1-5 and V is TRBV28; TRBD1 might be the D (5 bases). The receptor was isolated from a man aged 18 to 30 in good health. Some clones in this sample may be carry-over from other donors' samples. Sequences were obtained from naive CD8+ T cells from PBMCs. CDR3 loop: CASSLKAGVGQPQHF. DNA for the CDR3: TGTGCCAGCAGCCTAAAGGCGGGGGTGGGGCAGCCCCAGCATTTT.